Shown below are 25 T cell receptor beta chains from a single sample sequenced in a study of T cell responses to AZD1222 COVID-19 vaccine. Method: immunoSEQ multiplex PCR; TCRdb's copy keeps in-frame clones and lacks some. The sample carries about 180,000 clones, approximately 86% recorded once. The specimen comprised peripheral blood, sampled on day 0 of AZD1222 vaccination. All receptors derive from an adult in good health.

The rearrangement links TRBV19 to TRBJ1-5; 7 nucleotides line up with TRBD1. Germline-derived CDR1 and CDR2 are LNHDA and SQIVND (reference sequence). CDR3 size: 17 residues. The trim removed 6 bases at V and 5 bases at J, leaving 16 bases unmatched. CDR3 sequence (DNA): TGTGCCAGTAGGGGTATTGCACAGGGGAGCCGTCATCAGCCCCAGCATTTT. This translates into CASRGIAQGSRHQPQHF.

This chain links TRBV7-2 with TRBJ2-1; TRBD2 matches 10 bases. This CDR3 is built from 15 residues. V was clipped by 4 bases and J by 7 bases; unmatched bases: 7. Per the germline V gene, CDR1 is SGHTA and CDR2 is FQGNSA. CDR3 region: CASSSSGRLDNEQFF. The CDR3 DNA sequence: TGTGCCAGCAGCTCTAGCGGGAGATTGGATAATGAGCAGTTCTTC.

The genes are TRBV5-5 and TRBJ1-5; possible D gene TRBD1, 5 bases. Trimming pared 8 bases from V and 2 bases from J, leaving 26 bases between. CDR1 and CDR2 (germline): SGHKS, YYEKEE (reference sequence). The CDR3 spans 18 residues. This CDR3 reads CASSPGRARGVGNQPQHF. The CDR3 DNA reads TGTGCCAGTTCGCCTGGCAGGGCCCGAGGGGTGGGCAATCAGCCCCAGCATTTT.

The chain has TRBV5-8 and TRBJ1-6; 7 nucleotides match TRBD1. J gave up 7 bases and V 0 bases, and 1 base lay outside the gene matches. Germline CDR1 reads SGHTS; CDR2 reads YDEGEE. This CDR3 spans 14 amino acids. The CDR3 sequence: CASSLGQGNSPLHF. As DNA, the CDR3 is TGTGCCAGCAGCTTGGGACAGGGAAATTCACCCCTCCACTTT.

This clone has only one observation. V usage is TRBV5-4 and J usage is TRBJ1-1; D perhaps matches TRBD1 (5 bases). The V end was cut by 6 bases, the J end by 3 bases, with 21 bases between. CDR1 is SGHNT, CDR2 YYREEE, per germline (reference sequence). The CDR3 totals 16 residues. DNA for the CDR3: TGTGCCAGCACCGATGCGCTAGGGACGTATGACACTGAAGCTTTCTTT. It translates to CASTDALGTYDTEAFF.

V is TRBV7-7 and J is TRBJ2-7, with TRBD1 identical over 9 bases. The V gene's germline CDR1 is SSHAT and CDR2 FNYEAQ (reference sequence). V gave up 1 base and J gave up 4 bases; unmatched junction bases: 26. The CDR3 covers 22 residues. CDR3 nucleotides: TGTGCCAGCAGCTTAGAGGGACAGGGAGGTCCCCCTCCCCAGGTTCGGGTTTACGAGCAGTACTTC. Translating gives CASSLEGQGGPPPQVRVYEQYF.

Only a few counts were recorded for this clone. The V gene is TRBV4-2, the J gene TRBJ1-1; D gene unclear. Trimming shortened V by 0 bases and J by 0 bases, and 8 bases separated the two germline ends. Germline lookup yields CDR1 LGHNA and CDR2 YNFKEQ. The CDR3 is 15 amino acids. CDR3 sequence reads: CASSQEAGMNTEAFF. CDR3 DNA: TGTGCCAGCAGCCAAGAGGCGGGGATGAACACTGAAGCTTTCTTT.

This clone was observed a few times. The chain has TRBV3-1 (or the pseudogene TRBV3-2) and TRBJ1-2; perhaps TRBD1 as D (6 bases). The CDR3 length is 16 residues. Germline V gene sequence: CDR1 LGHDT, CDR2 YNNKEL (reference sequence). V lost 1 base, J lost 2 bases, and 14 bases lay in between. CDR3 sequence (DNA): TGTGCCAGCAGCCAAGCGGGGGGGAGGGGGAACTATGGCTACACCTTC. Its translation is CASSQAGGRGNYGYTF.

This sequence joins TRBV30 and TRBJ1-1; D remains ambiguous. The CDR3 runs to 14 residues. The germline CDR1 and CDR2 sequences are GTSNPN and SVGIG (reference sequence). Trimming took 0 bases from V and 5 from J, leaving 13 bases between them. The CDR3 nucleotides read TGTGCCTGGAGTGTACCCCTCTTCACGACTGAAGCTTTCTTT. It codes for CAWSVPLFTTEAFF.

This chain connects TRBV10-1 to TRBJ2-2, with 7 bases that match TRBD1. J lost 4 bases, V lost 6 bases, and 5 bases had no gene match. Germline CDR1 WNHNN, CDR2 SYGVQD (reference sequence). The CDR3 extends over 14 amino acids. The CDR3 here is CASRTNRGTGELFF. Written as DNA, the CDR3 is TGCGCCAGCAGGACGAACAGGGGCACCGGGGAGCTGTTTTTT.

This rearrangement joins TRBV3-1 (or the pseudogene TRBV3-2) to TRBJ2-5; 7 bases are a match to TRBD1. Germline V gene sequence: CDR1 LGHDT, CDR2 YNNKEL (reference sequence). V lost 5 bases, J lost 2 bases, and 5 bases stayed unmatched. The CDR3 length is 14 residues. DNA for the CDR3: TGTGCCAGCAGCATACGACAGGGACAAGAGACCCAGTACTTC. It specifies CASSIRQGQETQYF.

CDR3 protein: CASSEPDYGGSTDTQYF. The CDR3 bases are TGCGCCAGCAGTGAGCCGGACTACGGGGGGAGCACAGATACGCAGTATTTT. The rearrangement joins TRBV10-2 to TRBJ2-3; 7 nucleotides line up with TRBD2. Germline V gives CDR1 WSHSY, CDR2 SAAADI. V was pared by 2 bases and J by 0 bases, with 8 bases of the junction left unmatched. The CDR3 has 17 amino acids.

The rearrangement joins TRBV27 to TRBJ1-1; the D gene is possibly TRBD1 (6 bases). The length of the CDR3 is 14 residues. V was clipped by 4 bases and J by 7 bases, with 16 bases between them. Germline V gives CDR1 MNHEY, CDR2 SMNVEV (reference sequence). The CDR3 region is CASSSKSDSREAFF. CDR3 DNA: TGTGCCAGCAGTTCAAAATCGGACAGCCGTGAAGCTTTCTTT.

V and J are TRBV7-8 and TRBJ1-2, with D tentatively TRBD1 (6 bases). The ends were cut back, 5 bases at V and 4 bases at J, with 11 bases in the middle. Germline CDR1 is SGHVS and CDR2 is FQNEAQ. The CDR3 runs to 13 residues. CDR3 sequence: CASSIQGGYGYTF. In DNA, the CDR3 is TGTGCCAGCAGCATACAGGGTGGCTATGGCTACACCTTC.

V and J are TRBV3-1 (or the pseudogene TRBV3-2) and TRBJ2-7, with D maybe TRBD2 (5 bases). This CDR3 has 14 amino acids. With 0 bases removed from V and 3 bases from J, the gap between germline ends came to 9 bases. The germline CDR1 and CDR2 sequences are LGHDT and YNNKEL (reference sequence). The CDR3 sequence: CASSQDRGFYEQYF. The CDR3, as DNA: TGTGCCAGCAGCCAAGATCGGGGATTCTACGAGCAGTACTTC.

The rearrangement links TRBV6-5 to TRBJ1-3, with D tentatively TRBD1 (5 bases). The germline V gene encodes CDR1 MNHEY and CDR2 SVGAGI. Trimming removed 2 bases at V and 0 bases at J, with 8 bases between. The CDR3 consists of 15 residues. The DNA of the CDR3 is TGTGCCAGCAGTTACGACAGCGACTCTGGAAACACCATATATTTT. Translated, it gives CASSYDSDSGNTIYF.

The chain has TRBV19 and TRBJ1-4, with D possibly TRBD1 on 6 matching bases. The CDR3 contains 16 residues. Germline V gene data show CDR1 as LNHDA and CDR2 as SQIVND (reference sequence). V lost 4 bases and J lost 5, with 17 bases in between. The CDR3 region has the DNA TGTGCCAGTAGTAGGAATAGGGGACACAGCAATGAAAAACTGTTTTTT. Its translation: CASSRNRGHSNEKLFF.

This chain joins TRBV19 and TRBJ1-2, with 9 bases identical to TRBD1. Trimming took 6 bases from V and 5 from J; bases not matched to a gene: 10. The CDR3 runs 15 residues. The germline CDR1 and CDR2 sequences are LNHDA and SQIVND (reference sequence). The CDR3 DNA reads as TGTGCCAGTAGACCTACAGGGGGCCTCCTTTATGGCTACACCTTC. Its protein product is CASRPTGGLLYGYTF.

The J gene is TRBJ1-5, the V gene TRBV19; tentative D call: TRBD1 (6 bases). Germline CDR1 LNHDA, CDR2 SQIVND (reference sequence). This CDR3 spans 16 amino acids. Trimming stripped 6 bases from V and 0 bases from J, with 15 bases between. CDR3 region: CASSTPQGFSNQPQHF. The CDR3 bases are TGTGCCAGTAGCACTCCGCAGGGGTTTAGCAATCAGCCCCAGCATTTT.

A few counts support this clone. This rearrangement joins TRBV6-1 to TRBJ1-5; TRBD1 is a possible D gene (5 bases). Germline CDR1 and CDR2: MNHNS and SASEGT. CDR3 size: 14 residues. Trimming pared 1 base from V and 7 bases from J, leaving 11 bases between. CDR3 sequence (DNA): TGTGCCAGCAGTGAAGTGAGGGGTTGGCAGCCCCAGCATTTT. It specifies CASSEVRGWQPQHF.

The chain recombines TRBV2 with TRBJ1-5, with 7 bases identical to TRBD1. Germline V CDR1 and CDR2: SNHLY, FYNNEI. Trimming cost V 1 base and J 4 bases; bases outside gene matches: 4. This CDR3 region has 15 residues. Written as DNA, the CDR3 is TGTGCCAGCAGTGAAGACAGGGGTATAAATCAGCCCCAGCATTTT. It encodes CASSEDRGINQPQHF.

CDR3: CASSPQTTGLDYGYTF. CDR3 bases: TGTGCCAGTAGTCCCCAAACGACAGGGTTGGACTATGGCTACACCTTC. The rearrangement uses TRBV19 and TRBJ1-2; 7 positions agree with TRBD1. V was pared by 5 bases and J by 3 bases, with 12 bases of the junction left unmatched. The CDR3 contains 16 residues. Germline CDR1 LNHDA, CDR2 SQIVND (reference sequence). Drawing the rest from reference TRBV19 and TRBJ1-2, the complete variable domain is DGGITQSPKYLFRKEGQNVTLSCEQNLNHDAMYWYRQDPGQGLRLIYYSQIVNDFQKGDIAEGYSVSREKKESFPLTVTSAQKNPTAFYLCASSPQTTGLDYGYTFGSGTRLTVV.

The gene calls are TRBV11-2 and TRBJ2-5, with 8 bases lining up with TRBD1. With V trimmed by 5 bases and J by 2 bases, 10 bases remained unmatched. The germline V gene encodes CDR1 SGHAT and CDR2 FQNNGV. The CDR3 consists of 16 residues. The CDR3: CASSPSRTGLQETQYF. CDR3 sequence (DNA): TGTGCCAGCAGCCCTTCCCGGACAGGGCTTCAAGAGACCCAGTACTTC.

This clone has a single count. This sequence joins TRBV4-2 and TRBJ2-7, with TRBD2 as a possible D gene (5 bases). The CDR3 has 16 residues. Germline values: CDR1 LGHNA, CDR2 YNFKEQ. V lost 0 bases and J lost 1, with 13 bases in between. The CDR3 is CASSQDLGDASYEQYF. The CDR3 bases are TGTGCCAGCAGCCAAGATTTGGGAGACGCATCCTACGAGCAGTACTTC.

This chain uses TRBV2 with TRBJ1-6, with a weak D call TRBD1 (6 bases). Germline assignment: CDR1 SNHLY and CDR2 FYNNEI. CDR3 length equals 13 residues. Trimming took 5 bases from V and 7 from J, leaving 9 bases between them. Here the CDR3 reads CASSTGPNSPLHF. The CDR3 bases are TGTGCCAGCAGTACAGGGCCCAATTCACCCCTCCACTTT.